This TCR beta chain was sequenced during a study of T-cell reconstitution after alpha-beta-depleted transplantation in children. The study, taken as a whole, reports: Several hundred rapidly expanded clones from non-depleted graft cells reportedly supplied alpha-beta T cells about two months post-transplant. At day 60, the high TCRbeta diversity found in some patients originated from recipient T cells and thymic progenitors that had survived. After one year, T-cell counts and TCRbeta diversity mostly came from new T cells.

As regards this clonotype: Its antigen is unidentified.

From germline, CDR1 is MNHEY and CDR2 SMNVEV (reference sequence). V was pared by 2 bases and J by 4 bases, with 15 bases between. CDR3 length: 16 amino acids. The authors prepared the TCRbeta library with unique molecular identifiers. TCRdb analysed the PCR reads with MiXCR anew, one entry per CDR3 protein. The sample shows under 750,000 distinct CDR3 sequences, around 23% of them seen only once. The material was PBMCs, mostly from graft donor cells, obtained 360 days after TCRalphabeta/CD19-depleted stem cell transplant. This rearrangement joins TRBV27 to TRBJ2-1; weak D call: TRBD1 (7 bases). This clonotype was sampled from a boy under three years old who had a stem cell transplant for acute myeloid leukemia, so the T cells may come from the graft donor. CDR3 DNA: TGTGCCAGCAGTTTAAGGGGCGGGACAGAGTACAATGAGCAGTTCTTC. Its protein product is CASSLRGGTEYNEQFF.